The clone carrying this TCR beta chain has only a few counts. Its antigen is currently unknown. The sample originates from a study of regulatory T cells in long-lasting Graves disease. Study details: In persistent Graves' disease, antithyroid drugs had been taken for over 5 years and TSH receptor antibodies stayed positive. Study-level results: Peripheral blood, not thyroid tissue, was the sole material studied. TRBV28, TRBJ1-2 and TRBJ2-5 were segments that persistent disease favored.

Through Arm-PCR of CDR3 regions and iRepertoire HTBI primers, TCR beta libraries were built. TCRdb used MiXCR to reprocess the multiplex PCR reads, holding one entry per CDR3 protein. The sample lists 350,000 to 450,000 distinct CDR3 sequences, roughly 24% occurring once. Time point reported: persistent/refractory GD, antithyroid drugs over 5 years with positive TRAb. The TCR library was made from RNA that had been extracted from PBMCs in TRIzol. Germline assignment: CDR1 GTSNPN and CDR2 SVGIG (reference sequence). This CDR3 is built from 15 residues. The V and J ends lost 4 bases and 1 base respectively, with 16 bases between them.

The chain recombines TRBV30 with TRBJ1-2, with D perhaps TRBD1 (5 bases). This TCR was sampled from a woman aged 40 to 55 with Graves disease. Material: peripheral blood mononuclear cells (PBMCs), obtained when the disease was refractory, from a patient treated with antithyroid drugs. The CDR3 sequence: CAWTDLAGLNYGYTF. The CDR3 DNA sequence: TGTGCCTGGACCGATTTAGCGGGGCTTAACTATGGCTACACCTTC.